This T cell receptor (beta chain) was sequenced for a study of CD8 T cells in Susac syndrome. The authors carried out high-throughput sequencing of TCR beta. They applied it to CD8+ and CD4+ T cells obtained from blood. An amount of RNA that ranged from roughly 0.5 to 1 ug was reverse transcribed with random hexamers. TCRdb re-called the immunoSEQ multiplex PCR reads through MiXCR, storing one row per CDR3 protein. The sample lists some 200,000 distinct CDR3 sequences, about 95% seen once, with around 0.085% in the top ten. This TCR came from a human donor with multiple sclerosis. The source material was CD4+ T cells from PBMCs.

The CDR3 protein is CASSPGVRGNTIYF. For the CDR3, the DNA is TGCGCCAGCAGCCCAGGGGTGCGGGGAAACACCATATATTTT. The chain recombines TRBV4-1 with TRBJ1-3; weak D call: TRBD1 (6 bases). Germline CDR1 MGHRA, CDR2 YSYEKL. CDR3 length equals 14 residues. V lost 4 bases and J 4 bases, leaving 11 bases between the germline ends.